This is a list of T cell receptor beta chains from one sample in a study of response to subunit inactivated influenza vaccine. MiXCR was run by TCRdb on the RT-PCR reads, yielding one entry per CDR3 protein. The sample contains under 550,000 distinct CDR3 sequences, approximately 6.9% of which appear only once. The source was PBMCs from blood, collected roughly 24 months after vaccination. All receptors come from a man aged 50-75 years who received an inactivated influenza vaccine. Each CDR3 is given with its conserved first and last residue. The size entry is marked missing in some rows and otherwise reads once, few, many or a size class.

clone_size j_call v_call cdr3_aa
many TRBJ2-1 TRBV15 CATSSLRYNEQFF
few TRBJ2-3 TRBV15 CATSRAGGIDTQYF
many TRBJ1-2 TRBV20-1 CSASLGGAGQGYGYTF
few TRBJ2-1 TRBV7-9 CASSLATVPYNEQFF
- TRBJ1-2 TRBV11-2 CASSLPPRDRADYGYTF
- TRBJ2-1 TRBV24-1 CATSDASRLSYNEQFF
many TRBJ2-5 TRBV20-1 CSARATGRMETQYF
few TRBJ2-7 TRBV5-1 CASSWQPGQGLYEQYF
- TRBJ2-7 TRBV10-3 CAISLGYEQYF
- TRBJ2-7 TRBV7-9 CASSAQGSYEQYF
few TRBJ2-2 TRBV12-3/TRBV12-4 CASSFQAGGPTGELFF
few TRBJ2-2 TRBV7-9 CASRRGSGYTGELFF
- TRBJ2-7 TRBV4-3 CASSPGQGARYEQYF
- TRBJ2-1 TRBV6-5 CASSYSGTPYNEQFF
few TRBJ2-2 TRBV12-3/TRBV12-4 CASRTTTGELFF
- TRBJ2-7 TRBV20-1 CSACGQGVIYEQYF
- TRBJ2-5 TRBV20-1 CSVPTEQETQYF
- TRBJ1-1 TRBV20-1 CSAREQGSPEAFF
- TRBJ2-3 TRBV7-2 CASTWVAGVPDTQYF
many TRBJ2-3 TRBV7-9 CASSSGYTQYF
many TRBJ2-7 TRBV20-1 CSATDSSYEQYF
few TRBJ1-6 TRBV12-3/TRBV12-4 CASSFSGGRSPLHF
- TRBJ1-1 TRBV27 CASRSTGPTEAFF
many TRBJ1-2 TRBV12-3/TRBV12-4 CASSAYRADGYGYTF
- TRBJ2-2 TRBV24-1 CATNGRRNTGELFF
few TRBJ2-1 TRBV30 CAWSVGLAGHNEQFF
- TRBJ1-5 TRBV28 CATKISNQPQHF
few TRBJ1-5 TRBV4-3 CASSQVRSNQPQHF
few TRBJ2-7 TRBV29-1 CSVVISLSDEQYF
few TRBJ2-1 TRBV5-1 CASSWGLAGEVEQFF
- TRBJ2-6 TRBV10-3 CAISESLMGLRTGANVLTF
few TRBJ2-1 TRBV25-1 CASSGFGTKSYNEQFF
- TRBJ1-5 TRBV10-3 CAISERTARPQHF
few TRBJ2-5 TRBV29-1 CSVEDPVARETQYF
- TRBJ2-2 TRBV6-5 CASSFEGQMTGELFF
- TRBJ2-7 TRBV20-1 CSARIRLRSAEQYF
few TRBJ2-7 TRBV20-1 CSALGLAAGEQYF
many TRBJ2-2 TRBV15 CATSVGQNTGELFF
many TRBJ2-3 TRBV15 CATSRTYGAGDTDTQYF
few TRBJ2-7 TRBV20-1 CSARVAISRAGGYEQYF
many TRBJ2-7 TRBV27 CASSPGTGGRGEQYF
many TRBJ2-1 TRBV20-1 CSARDRGSGGWRQFF
- TRBJ2-5 TRBV7-9 CASSLGQGNLLETQYF
many TRBJ2-3 TRBV4-1 CASSPTPSTDTQYF
- TRBJ1-1 TRBV29-1 CSVKGMNTEAFF